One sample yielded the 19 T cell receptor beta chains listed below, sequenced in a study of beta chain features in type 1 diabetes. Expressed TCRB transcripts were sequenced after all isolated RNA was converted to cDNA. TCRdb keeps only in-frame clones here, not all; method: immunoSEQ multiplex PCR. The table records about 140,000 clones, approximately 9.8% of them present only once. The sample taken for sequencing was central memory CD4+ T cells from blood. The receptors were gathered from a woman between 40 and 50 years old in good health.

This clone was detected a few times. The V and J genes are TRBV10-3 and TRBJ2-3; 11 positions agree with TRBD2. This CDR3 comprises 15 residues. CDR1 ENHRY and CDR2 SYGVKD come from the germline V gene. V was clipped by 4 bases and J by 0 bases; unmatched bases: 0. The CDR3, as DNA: TGTGCCATCAGTGGACTAGCGGGGAGCACAGATACGCAGTATTTT. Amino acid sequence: CAISGLAGSTDTQYF.

CDR3 DNA sequence: TGTGCCAGCTCCCCCTGGACAGGGGGCAATCAGCCCCAGCATTTT. Protein sequence: CASSPWTGGNQPQHF. The genes are TRBV18 and TRBJ1-5; 9 positions agree with TRBD1. This CDR3 region has 15 residues. Trimming cost V 6 bases and J 2 bases; bases outside gene matches: 5. Germline assignment: CDR1 KGHSH and CDR2 LQKENI.

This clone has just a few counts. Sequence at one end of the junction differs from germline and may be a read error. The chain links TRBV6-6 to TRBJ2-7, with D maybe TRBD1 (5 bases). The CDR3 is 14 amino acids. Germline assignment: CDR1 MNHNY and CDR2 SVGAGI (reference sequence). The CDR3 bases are TGTGCCATCAGTGAGGTTGGCAGGGCCTACGAGCAGTACTTC. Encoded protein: CAISEVGRAYEQYF.

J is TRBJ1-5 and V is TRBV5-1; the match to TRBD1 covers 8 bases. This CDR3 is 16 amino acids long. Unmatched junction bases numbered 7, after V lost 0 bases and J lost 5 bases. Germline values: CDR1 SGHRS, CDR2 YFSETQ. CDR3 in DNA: TGCGCCAGCAGCTTGGGTTTGGCAGGGGGCGATCAGCCCCAGCATTTT. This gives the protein CASSLGLAGGDQPQHF.

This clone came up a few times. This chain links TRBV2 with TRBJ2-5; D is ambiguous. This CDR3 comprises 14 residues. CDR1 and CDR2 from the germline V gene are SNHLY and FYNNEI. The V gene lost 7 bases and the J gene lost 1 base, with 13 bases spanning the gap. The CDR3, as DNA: TGTGCCAGCACCCAGACCAGGCCCCAAGAGACCCAGTACTTC. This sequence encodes CASTQTRPQETQYF.

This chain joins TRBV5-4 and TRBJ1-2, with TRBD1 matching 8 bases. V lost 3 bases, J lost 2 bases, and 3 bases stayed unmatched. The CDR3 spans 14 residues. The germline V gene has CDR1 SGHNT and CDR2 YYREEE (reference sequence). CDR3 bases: TGTGCCAGCAGCTCACCAGGGGGCAACTATGGCTACACCTTC. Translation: CASSSPGGNYGYTF.

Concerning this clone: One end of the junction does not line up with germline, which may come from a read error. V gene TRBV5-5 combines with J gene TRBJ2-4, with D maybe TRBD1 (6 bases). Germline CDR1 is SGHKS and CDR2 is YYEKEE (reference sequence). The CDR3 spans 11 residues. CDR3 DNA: TGTGCCAGCAGCTTCAACAGGGCCTTTAACTTC. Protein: CASSFNRAFNF.

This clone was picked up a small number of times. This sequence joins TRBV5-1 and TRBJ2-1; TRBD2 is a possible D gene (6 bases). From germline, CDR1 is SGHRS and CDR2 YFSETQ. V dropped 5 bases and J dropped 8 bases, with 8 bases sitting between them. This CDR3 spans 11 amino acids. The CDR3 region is CASREGHEQFF. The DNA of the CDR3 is TGCGCCAGCAGGGAGGGCCATGAGCAGTTCTTC. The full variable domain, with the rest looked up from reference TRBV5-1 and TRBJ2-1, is KAGVTQTPRYLIKTRGQQVTLSCSPISGHRSVSWYQQTPGQGLQFLFEYFSETQRNKGNFPGRFSGRQFSNSRSEMNVSTLELGDSALYLCASREGHEQFFGPGTRLTVL.

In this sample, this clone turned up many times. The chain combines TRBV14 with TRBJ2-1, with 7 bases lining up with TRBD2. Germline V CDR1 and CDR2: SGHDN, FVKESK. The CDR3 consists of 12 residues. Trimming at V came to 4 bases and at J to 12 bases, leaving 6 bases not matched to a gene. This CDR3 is CASSPLAEGQFF. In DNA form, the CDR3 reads TGTGCCAGCAGCCCCCTAGCGGAGGGGCAGTTCTTC.

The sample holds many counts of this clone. The CDR3 loop is CSVSWRQSEAFF. The CDR3 DNA sequence: TGCAGCGTCTCCTGGCGGCAGTCTGAAGCTTTCTTT. The chain combines TRBV29-1 with TRBJ1-1; D is unresolved. The CDR3 has 12 amino acids. Germline CDR1 SQVTM, CDR2 ANQGSEA. Trimming left V 6 bases short and J 6 bases short, with 14 bases between.

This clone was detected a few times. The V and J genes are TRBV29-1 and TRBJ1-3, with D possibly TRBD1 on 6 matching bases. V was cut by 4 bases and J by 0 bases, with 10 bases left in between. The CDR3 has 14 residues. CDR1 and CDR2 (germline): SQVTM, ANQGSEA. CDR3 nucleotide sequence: TGCAGCGTTGTACAGGGCGACTCTGGAAACACCATATATTTT. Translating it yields CSVVQGDSGNTIYF.

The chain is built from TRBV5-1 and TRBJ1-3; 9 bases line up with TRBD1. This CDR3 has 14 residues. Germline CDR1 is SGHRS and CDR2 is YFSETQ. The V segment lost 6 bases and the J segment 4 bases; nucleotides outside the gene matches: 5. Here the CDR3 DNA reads TGCGCCAGCAAAGCACAGGGGGCGGGAAACACCATATATTTT. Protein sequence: CASKAQGAGNTIYF. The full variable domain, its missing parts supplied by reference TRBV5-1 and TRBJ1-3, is KAGVTQTPRYLIKTRGQQVTLSCSPISGHRSVSWYQQTPGQGLQFLFEYFSETQRNKGNFPGRFSGRQFSNSRSEMNVSTLELGDSALYLCASKAQGAGNTIYFGEGSWLTVV.

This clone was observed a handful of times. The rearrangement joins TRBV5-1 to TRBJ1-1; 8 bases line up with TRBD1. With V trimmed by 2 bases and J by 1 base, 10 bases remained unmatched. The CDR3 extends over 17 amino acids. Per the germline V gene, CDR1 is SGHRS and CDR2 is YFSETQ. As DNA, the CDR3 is TGCGCCAGCAGCTTAGGCAGGGGGCAGTTGAGGAACACTGAAGCTTTCTTT. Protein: CASSLGRGQLRNTEAFF.

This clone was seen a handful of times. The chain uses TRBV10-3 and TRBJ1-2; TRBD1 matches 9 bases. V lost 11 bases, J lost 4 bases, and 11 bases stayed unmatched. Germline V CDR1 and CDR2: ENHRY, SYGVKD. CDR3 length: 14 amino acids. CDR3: CAVSRDRESYGYTF. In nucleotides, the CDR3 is TGTGCCGTGTCCCGGGACAGGGAAAGCTATGGCTACACCTTC.

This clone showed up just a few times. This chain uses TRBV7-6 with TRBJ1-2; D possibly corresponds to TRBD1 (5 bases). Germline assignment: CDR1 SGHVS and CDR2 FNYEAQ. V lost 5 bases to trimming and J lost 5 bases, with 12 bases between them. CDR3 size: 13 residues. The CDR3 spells CASSPAAGYGYTF. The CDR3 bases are TGTGCCAGCAGCCCGGCGGCAGGGTATGGCTACACCTTC. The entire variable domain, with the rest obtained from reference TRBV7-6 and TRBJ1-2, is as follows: GAGVSQSPRYKVTKRGQDVALRCDPISGHVSLYWYRQALGQGPEFLTYFNYEAQQDKSGLPNDRFSAERPEGSISTLTIQRTEQRDSAMYRCASSPAAGYGYTFGSGTRLTVV.

CDR3 residues: CASSSLGAGGHNEQFF. The CDR3 nucleotides are TGTGCCAGCAGCTCGTTGGGGGCGGGGGGCCACAATGAGCAGTTCTTC. The chain joins TRBV7-9 to TRBJ2-1, with 8 bases matching TRBD2. CDR3 length: 16 residues. V trimming: 4 bases; J trimming: 5 bases; junction bases outside the gene matches: 10. The germline V gene has CDR1 SEHNR and CDR2 FQNEAQ (reference sequence).

The CDR3 coding sequence is TGCGCCAGCAGCGATCCGGGACAGGGCGTCTATGGCTACACCTTC. Amino acids: CASSDPGQGVYGYTF. This rearrangement joins TRBV5-1 to TRBJ1-2; 9 positions match TRBD1. Trimming cost V 4 bases and J 4 bases; bases outside gene matches: 8. The germline CDR1 and CDR2 sequences are SGHRS and YFSETQ. The CDR3 consists of 15 residues.

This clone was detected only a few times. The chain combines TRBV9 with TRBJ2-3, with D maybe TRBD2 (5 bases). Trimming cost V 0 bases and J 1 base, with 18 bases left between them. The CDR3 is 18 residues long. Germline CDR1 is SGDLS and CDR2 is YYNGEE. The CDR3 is CASSVAELSGARTDTQYF. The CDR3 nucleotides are TGTGCCAGCAGCGTAGCCGAGTTAAGCGGCGCCCGCACAGATACGCAGTATTTT. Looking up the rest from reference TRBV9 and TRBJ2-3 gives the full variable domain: DSGVTQTPKHLITATGQRVTLRCSPRSGDLSVYWYQQSLDQGLQFLIQYYNGEERAKGNILERFSAQQFPDLHSELNLSSLELGDSALYFCASSVAELSGARTDTQYFGPGTRLTVL.

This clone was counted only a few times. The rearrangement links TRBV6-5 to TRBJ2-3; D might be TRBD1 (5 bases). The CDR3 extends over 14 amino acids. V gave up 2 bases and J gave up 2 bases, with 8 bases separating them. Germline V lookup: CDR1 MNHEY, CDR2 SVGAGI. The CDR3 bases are TGTGCCAGCAGTTACAGCAGGGACACAGATACGCAGTATTTT. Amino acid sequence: CASSYSRDTDTQYF.